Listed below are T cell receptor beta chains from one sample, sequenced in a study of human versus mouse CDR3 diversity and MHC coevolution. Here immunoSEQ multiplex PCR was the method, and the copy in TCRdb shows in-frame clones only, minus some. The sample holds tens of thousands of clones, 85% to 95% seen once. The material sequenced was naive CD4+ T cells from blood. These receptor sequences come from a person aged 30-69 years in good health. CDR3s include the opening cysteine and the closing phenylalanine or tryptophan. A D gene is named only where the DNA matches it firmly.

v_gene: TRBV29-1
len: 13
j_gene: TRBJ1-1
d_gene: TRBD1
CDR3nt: TGCAGCGCCGGGACAGGGGTGAACACTGAAGCTTTCTTT
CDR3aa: CSAGTGVNTEAFF

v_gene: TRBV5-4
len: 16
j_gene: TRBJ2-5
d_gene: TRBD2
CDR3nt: TGTGCCAGCAGCTCCCCAGCGGGAGGCTTGGAAGAGACCCAGTACTTC
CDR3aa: CASSSPAGGLEETQYF

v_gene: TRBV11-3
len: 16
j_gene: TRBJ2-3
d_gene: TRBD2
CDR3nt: TGTGCCAGCAGCCTCCGGATAGCGGGGAGCACAGATACGCAGTATTTT
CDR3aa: CASSLRIAGSTDTQYF

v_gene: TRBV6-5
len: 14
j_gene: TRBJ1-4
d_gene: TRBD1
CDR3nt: TGTGCCAGCACCCAGGGACAGGGAGGTGAAAAACTGTTTTTT
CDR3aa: CASTQGQGGEKLFF

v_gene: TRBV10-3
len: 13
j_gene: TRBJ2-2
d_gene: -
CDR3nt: TGTGCCATCACCGAAACAGGGCTCGGGGAGCTGTTTTTT
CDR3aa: CAITETGLGELFF

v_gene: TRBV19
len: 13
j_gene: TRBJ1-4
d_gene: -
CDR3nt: TGTGCCAGTAGTATCGGGGTTATGAAACATCTGTTTTTT
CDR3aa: CASSIGVMKHLFF

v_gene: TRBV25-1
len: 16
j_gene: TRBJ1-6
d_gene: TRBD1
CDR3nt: TGTGCCAGCAGTCAGACCCTCGGACAGGATAATTCACCCCTCCACTTT
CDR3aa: CASSQTLGQDNSPLHF

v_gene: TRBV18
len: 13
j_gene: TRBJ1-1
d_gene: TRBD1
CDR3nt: TGTGCCAGCTCACCTGGACAGGACACTGAAGCTTTCTTT
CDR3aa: CASSPGQDTEAFF

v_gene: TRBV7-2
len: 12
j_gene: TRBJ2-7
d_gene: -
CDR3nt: TGTGCCAGCAGCCTGTCAGGAAACGAGCAGTACTTC
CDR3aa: CASSLSGNEQYF

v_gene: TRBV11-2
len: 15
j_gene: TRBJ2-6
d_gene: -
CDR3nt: TGTGCCAGCAGCTTACGAGGGTCTGGGGCCAACGTCCTGACTTTC
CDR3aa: CASSLRGSGANVLTF

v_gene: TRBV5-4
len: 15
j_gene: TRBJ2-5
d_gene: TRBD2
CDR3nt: TGTGCCAGCAGCATTAGCGGGGGGGCCTTAAAGACCCAGTACTTC
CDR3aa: CASSISGGALKTQYF

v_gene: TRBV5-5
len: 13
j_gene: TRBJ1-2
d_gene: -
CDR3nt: TGTGCCAGCAGCTTGCTAACAGGCTATGGCTACACCTTC
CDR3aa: CASSLLTGYGYTF

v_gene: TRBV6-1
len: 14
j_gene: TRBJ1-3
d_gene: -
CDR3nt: TGTGCCAGCCGGATACAGGGAACTGGAAACACCATATATTTT
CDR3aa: CASRIQGTGNTIYF

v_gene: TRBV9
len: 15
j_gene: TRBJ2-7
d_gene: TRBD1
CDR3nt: TGTGCCAGCAGCCCCGGGACAGGGGGAACCTACGAGCAGTACTTC
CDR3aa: CASSPGTGGTYEQYF

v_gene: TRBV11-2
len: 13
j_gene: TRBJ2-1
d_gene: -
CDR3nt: TGTGCCAGCAGCTTAGCGGGGTACAATGAGCAGTTCTTC
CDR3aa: CASSLAGYNEQFF

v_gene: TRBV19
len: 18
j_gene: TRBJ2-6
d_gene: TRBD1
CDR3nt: TGTGCCAGTAGTGCTGCTAGGACAGGCCTTTCTTGGGCCAACGTCCTGACTTTC
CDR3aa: CASSAARTGLSWANVLTF

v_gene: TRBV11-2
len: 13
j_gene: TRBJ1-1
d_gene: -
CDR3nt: TGTGCCAGCAGCAACGACTTATACACTGAAGCTTTCTTT
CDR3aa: CASSNDLYTEAFF

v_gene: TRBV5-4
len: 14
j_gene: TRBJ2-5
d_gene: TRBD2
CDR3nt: TGTGCCAGCAGCTTTAGCGGGGGTCAAGAGACCCAGTACTTC
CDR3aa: CASSFSGGQETQYF

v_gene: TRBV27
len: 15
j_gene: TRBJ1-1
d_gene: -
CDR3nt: TGTGCCAGCAGTCCGCGGACAGTAATGAACACTGAAGCTTTCTTT
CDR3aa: CASSPRTVMNTEAFF

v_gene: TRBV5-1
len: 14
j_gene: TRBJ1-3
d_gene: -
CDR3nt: TGCGCCAGCAGCTTTAAGGCCGGGGGAAACACCATATATTTT
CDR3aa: CASSFKAGGNTIYF

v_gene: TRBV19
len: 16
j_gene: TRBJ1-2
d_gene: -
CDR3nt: TGTGCCAGTTCTATTCCAGGGGACCGAGCTAACTATGGCTACACCTTC
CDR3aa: CASSIPGDRANYGYTF

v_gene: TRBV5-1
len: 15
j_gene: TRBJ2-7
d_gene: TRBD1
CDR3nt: TGCGCCAGCAGCTTGGAATCAGGGGGCGGGTACGAGCAGTACTTC
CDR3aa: CASSLESGGGYEQYF

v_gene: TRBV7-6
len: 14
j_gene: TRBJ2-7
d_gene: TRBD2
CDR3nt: TGTGCCAGCAGCCGGGGAGGGTTCTCCTACGAGCAGTACTTC
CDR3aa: CASSRGGFSYEQYF

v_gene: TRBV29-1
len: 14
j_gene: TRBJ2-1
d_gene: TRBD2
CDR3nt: TGCAGCGTTGAACTAGCGGGGGTAATCAATGAGCAGTTCTTC
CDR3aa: CSVELAGVINEQFF